The rows below give T cell receptor beta chains drawn from one sample of a study of T cell responses to AZD1222 COVID-19 vaccine. Measured with immunoSEQ multiplex PCR; TCRdb has only the in-frame clones, and not every one. Of 95,000 to 100,000 clones listed, about 82% are singletons. Sequencing was performed on peripheral blood, taken on day 0 of AZD1222 vaccination. The origin of the receptors is an adult in good health. Both conserved end residues are part of each CDR3. A D gene is named only where the DNA matches it firmly. Size is stated for part of the rows, as once, few or many counts, or as a class when the clone is expanded.

v_call	clone_size	j_call	d_call	cdr3_aa	cdr3_nt
TRBV3-1/TRBV3-2	few	TRBJ1-2	-	CASSPALTILANYGYTF	TGTGCCAGCAGCCCTGCCCTCACCATTTTAGCTAACTATGGCTACACCTTC
TRBV3-1/TRBV3-2	-	TRBJ1-2	TRBD1	CASSQGQGISGYTF	TGTGCCAGCAGCCAAGGACAGGGGATCTCTGGCTACACCTTC
TRBV3-1/TRBV3-2	-	TRBJ1-1	-	CASSQVQGRTEAFF	TGTGCCAGCAGCCAAGTACAGGGACGCACTGAAGCTTTCTTT
TRBV12-3/TRBV12-4	-	TRBJ2-4	TRBD1	CASSGQGGIQYF	TGTGCCAGCAGCGGACAGGGGGGCATTCAGTACTTC
TRBV28	-	TRBJ2-7	-	CASSLPSPGSRDKSSYEQYF	TGTGCCAGCAGTTTACCATCGCCAGGCAGCAGGGACAAAAGCTCCTACGAGCAGTACTTC
TRBV7-2	-	TRBJ1-5	-	CASSPRGGVRGNNQPQHF	TGTGCCAGCAGCCCAAGAGGGGGGGTGAGGGGAAACAATCAGCCCCAGCATTTT
TRBV28	-	TRBJ1-5	-	CASSFATREAWTNQPQHF	TGTGCCAGCAGTTTCGCAACCCGAGAGGCCTGGACGAATCAGCCCCAGCATTTT
TRBV24-1	-	TRBJ2-1	TRBD1	CATGDRVNEQFF	TGTGCCACCGGGGACAGAGTGAATGAGCAGTTCTTC
TRBV14	-	TRBJ2-7	TRBD1	CASSQGGQGLPYEQYF	TGTGCCAGCAGCCAAGGGGGACAGGGGTTGCCCTACGAGCAGTACTTC
TRBV21-1	-	TRBJ2-7	-	CASSKELMSGTENRPYEQYF	TGTGCCAGCAGCAAAGAGCTTATGTCCGGGACCGAAAACCGGCCCTACGAGCAGTACTTC
TRBV20-1	-	TRBJ2-5	-	CSASPKETQYF	TGCAGTGCGAGCCCGAAAGAGACCCAGTACTTC
TRBV6-5	few	TRBJ2-2	-	CASSLRTPGAGELFF	TGTGCCAGCAGTCTCCGGACACCCGGGGCCGGGGAGCTGTTTTTT
TRBV5-1	-	TRBJ1-1	-	CASSLFDLEGEAFF	TGCGCCAGCAGCTTGTTCGACCTCGAAGGTGAAGCTTTCTTT
TRBV24-1	-	TRBJ2-3	-	CATSDSIQESTDTQYF	TGTGCCACCAGTGACTCTATACAGGAGAGCACAGATACGCAGTATTTT
TRBV23-1	-	TRBJ1-3	-	CASSQSGSGNTIYF	TGCGCCAGCAGTCAATCAGGGTCTGGAAACACCATATATTTT